Reported below is one TCR beta chain. A single count supports this clone. Its specific antigen is unknown. Per-base quality was not reported, and no clone a single base away is much larger than it. These data are taken from a study of Ad26.COV2.S vaccination and SARS-CoV-2 variants (dated by TCRdb to 2020 to 2022). In the study overall: Vaccine-arm donors came from COV1001, a multicentre, randomized, double-blind, placebo-controlled phase I-IIa trial of Ad26.COV2.S in healthy adults. Ad26.COV2.S was administered intramuscularly at a dose of 5x10^10 or 1x10^11 viral particles, either as one shot or as two shots given 56 days apart. TCRbeta repertoire sequencing served as the tool for gauging how specific and how broad the SARS-CoV-2-reactive T cell receptors were following Ad26.COV2.S vaccination. The TCR-sequenced set comprised about 32 samples: some 20 Ad26.COV2.S vaccine recipients, 5 placebo recipients and 8 SARS-CoV-2 convalescent individuals. Participants in the trial were split at random into five groups of five each, receiving low-dose or high-dose Ad26.COV2.S once or twice, or else placebo on both occasions. Blinding of investigators to trial group allocation was maintained during experiments and outcome assessment.

TCRbeta CDR3 regions were sequenced with the immunoSEQ Assay. After extraction, genomic DNA underwent amplification by bias-controlled multiplex PCR, followed by high-throughput sequencing. Under the source paper's analysis protocol: To quantify the absolute abundance of every unique TCRbeta CDR3 region, sequences were collapsed and filtered. T cell fraction was estimated by normalization of TCRbeta template counts to usable DNA, with usable DNA being measured through amplification of reference genes present in all nucleated cells. Repertoire TCRs were annotated as SARS-CoV-2-specific by exact matching of V gene, CDR3 amino acid sequence and J gene to a known reactive TCR set. The reference SARS-CoV-2 TCR set was obtained from MIRA and was filtered for enrichment in COVID-19-positive ImmuneCODE repertoires, whereby public or cross-reactive TCRs were removed. Based on the MIRA antigens, annotated TCRs were further analysed at the level of specific ORF or position within ORF. Depth was the summed frequency of annotated unique rearrangements, while breadth was defined as annotated unique rearrangements over total unique productive rearrangements. Two-sided Wilcoxon rank-sum tests were applied when comparing TCR breadth between groups. Sourced from immuneACCESS, this table was stored by TCRdb with only in-frame sequences that have V and J called. A share of the clones is absent; for the studies checked, an unresolved V gene accounts for under half, and the remainder has no known explanation. That table supplies the V and J calls and clone size; D and trimming were determined from the DNA. The sample data list around 340,000 clones, and approximately 86% of these were observed just once. About 10% of the sample lies in the top ten.

The sample's treatment or condition label is to be understood as: some 20 received Ad26.COV2.S at low or high dose, single or two shots; several received placebo; per-sample allocation not given. For vaccine and placebo recipients, repertoires were sequenced using samples collected on day 63 after the first injection. In Cohort 1b, around 23 adults aged 18-55 years were enrolled at a single site in Boston, USA, between 29 July and 7 August 2020. Ad26.COV2.S consisted of a replication-incompetent adenovirus type 26 vector by which a prefusion-stabilized SARS-CoV-2 spike protein from the original Wuhan strain was expressed. General findings and caveats noted by the study authors: The study was not powered to compare responses between vaccine doses or regimens. It was noted by the authors that total T cell responses may have been underestimated by the TCR breadth and depth analyses. After vaccination, substantial breadth of spike-specific CD8+ and CD4+ T cell responses was reported. Comparable non-spike TCR breadth was observed between vaccine and placebo recipients, consistent with only spike being contained in the vaccine. Spike-specific TCR breadth was higher in Ad26.COV2.S recipients than in placebo recipients (P = 0.0014).

CDR3 length: 15 amino acids, cysteine to phenylalanine. Only the CDR3 part of the read is kept: 45 bases, read in frame from the first base. The junction carries 18 bases between V and J, which are trimmed by 7 bases and 2 bases respectively. The germline V gene encodes CDR1 MDHEN and CDR2 SYDVKM. The V gene is TRBV28 and the J gene is TRBJ2-7; a tentative D call is TRBD1 (5 bases match). This clonotype was sampled from a person between 18 and 60 years old who received the Ad26.COV2.S COVID-19 vaccine or a placebo. Sequenced here: peripheral blood, sampled in a trial of Ad26.COV2.S vaccine versus placebo. The DNA is TGTGCCAGCAACCTTTTTGGGGCCGCCGCCTACGAGCAGTACTTC. Its translation reads: CASNLFGAAAYEQYF.